Included here is one T cell receptor beta chain sequence, with context. The sample is drawn from a study of blood T cell repertoires in COVID-19. Study as a whole: Researchers got acute and convalescent COVID-19 samples from the United States, Italy and Spain.

The CDR3 is 14 amino acids. Germline assignment: CDR1 SGHTA and CDR2 FQGNSA. Trimming removed 5 bases from V and 3 bases from J, with 10 bases in between. Method: immunoSEQ multiplex PCR; TCRdb's copy keeps in-frame clones and lacks some. The profile shows fewer than 350,000 clones, roughly 88% of them singletons. The chain employs TRBV7-2 and TRBJ1-4; D might be TRBD1 (6 bases). The receptor was isolated from a man aged 18 to 29 with active or convalescent COVID-19. Sequenced sample: peripheral blood. The CDR3 here is CASSEGGANEKLFF. DNA for the CDR3: TGTGCCAGCAGCGAAGGGGGGGCTAATGAAAAACTGTTTTTT.